This is a list of T cell receptor beta chains from one sample in a study of STAT5B mutations in CD4+ large granular lymphocyte leukemia. Sequenced by immunoSEQ multiplex PCR; TCRdb stores in-frame clones only, minus some. The sample holds tens of thousands of clones; 76% are singletons and the top ten take roughly 2%. What was sequenced was CD4+ T cells from blood buffy coats. Receptors originate from a human donor in good health. The CDR3 runs from the conserved cysteine through the conserved F or W. D genes are given only for firm matches. Clone size is given for some rows only: seen once, a few or many times, or a class if the clone is expanded.

D: TRBD2; length: 15; J: TRBJ2-3; size: once; V: TRBV6-1; DNA: TGTGCCACCCGCTCCCGGACTAGCAGCACAGATACGCAGTATTTT; CDR3: CATRSRTSSTDTQYF
D: NA; length: 13; J: TRBJ1-6; size: NA; V: TRBV11-3; DNA: TGTGCCAGCAGAGCGGACAGTCGTTCACCCCTCCACTTT; CDR3: CASRADSRSPLHF
D: NA; length: 12; J: TRBJ2-1; size: NA; V: TRBV2; DNA: TGTGCCAGCGGGGGTTCCTACAATGAGCAGTTCTTC; CDR3: CASGGSYNEQFF
D: NA; length: 15; J: TRBJ2-3; size: NA; V: TRBV9; DNA: TGTGCCAGCAGCGCCCTTCTCGGACTTACAGATACGCAGTATTTT; CDR3: CASSALLGLTDTQYF
D: NA; length: 16; J: TRBJ2-2; size: NA; V: TRBV10-1; DNA: TGCGCCAGCAGTGGGAAGGGGGGGGTTGGAACCGGGGAGCTGTTTTTT; CDR3: CASSGKGGVGTGELFF
D: TRBD1; length: 13; J: TRBJ2-1; size: NA; V: TRBV7-2; DNA: TGTGCCAGCAGCTCACAGGGGGCCGGTGAGCAGTTCTTC; CDR3: CASSSQGAGEQFF
D: NA; length: 13; J: TRBJ2-7; size: NA; V: TRBV30; DNA: TGTGCCTGGACGCAAGCGGCGGGCGACGAGCAGTACTTC; CDR3: CAWTQAAGDEQYF
D: NA; length: 15; J: TRBJ1-4; size: NA; V: TRBV9; DNA: TGTGCCAGCCCCCCGGGACAACCCACGGAAGAAAAACTGTTTTTT; CDR3: CASPPGQPTEEKLFF
D: TRBD2; length: 15; J: TRBJ2-2; size: NA; V: TRBV19; DNA: TGTGCCACCCAAGGACTAGCGGGAGTGACCGGGGAGCTGTTTTTT; CDR3: CATQGLAGVTGELFF
D: NA; length: 13; J: TRBJ2-3; size: NA; V: TRBV25-1; DNA: TGTGCCAGCAGTGAAGGAGGGACAGATACGCAGTATTTT; CDR3: CASSEGGTDTQYF
D: NA; length: 12; J: TRBJ1-5; size: few; V: TRBV30; DNA: TGTGCCTGGAGTGTCAGGGAGCAGCCCCAGCATTTT; CDR3: CAWSVREQPQHF
D: NA; length: 11; J: TRBJ1-2; size: few; V: TRBV30; DNA: TGTGCCTGGAGGGGGTTCTATGGCTACACCTTC; CDR3: CAWRGFYGYTF
D: NA; length: 14; J: TRBJ1-1; size: NA; V: TRBV5-1; DNA: TGCGCCAGCAGCCCCGAGGCTTGGGGCACTGAAGCTTTCTTT; CDR3: CASSPEAWGTEAFF
D: NA; length: 15; J: TRBJ2-1; size: once; V: TRBV5-1; DNA: TGCGCCAGCAGCTTGGAAGGCCCCTCCTACAATGAGCAGTTCTTC; CDR3: CASSLEGPSYNEQFF
D: TRBD1; length: 13; J: TRBJ2-7; size: NA; V: TRBV2; DNA: TGTGCCAGCAGTGCGGGGACAGTCCACGAGCAGTACTTC; CDR3: CASSAGTVHEQYF
D: NA; length: 11; J: TRBJ1-2; size: NA; V: TRBV7-2; DNA: TGTGCCAGCGGACAGAACTATGGCTACACCTTC; CDR3: CASGQNYGYTF
D: NA; length: 13; J: TRBJ1-5; size: NA; V: TRBV30; DNA: TGTGCCTGGAGTTTCCAGGGACGACAGCCCCAGCATTTT; CDR3: CAWSFQGRQPQHF
D: TRBD2; length: 16; J: TRBJ2-6; size: NA; V: TRBV7-2; DNA: TGTGCCAGCGGGGATCCTGGGGGGGCTGGGGCCAACGTCCTGACTTTC; CDR3: CASGDPGGAGANVLTF
D: TRBD2; length: 17; J: TRBJ2-1; size: NA; V: TRBV4-3; DNA: TGCGCCAGCAGCGAAGCCTCGCTAGCGGGAACTGGGGGTGAGCAGTTCTTC; CDR3: CASSEASLAGTGGEQFF
D: NA; length: 15; J: TRBJ1-1; size: NA; V: TRBV5-1; DNA: TGCGCCAGCAGCTCAATAACAGGATTCAACACTGAAGCTTTCTTT; CDR3: CASSSITGFNTEAFF